The present TCR beta chain was sequenced within a study of control samples from healthy donors and cancer patients. Produced via immunoSEQ multiplex PCR; TCRdb's table is partial and in-frame only. The data contain 100,000 to 150,000 clones, around 87% of them singletons. This sequence originates from a man aged 35 to 55 in good health. Sequencing was performed on blood.

This chain's CDR3 is CASRRVRKNTIYF. The DNA for the CDR3 is TGTGCCAGCCGTAGGGTTCGGAAAAACACCATATATTTT. The rearrangement uses TRBV6-4 and TRBJ1-3, with no clear D. The V end was cut by 8 bases, the J end by 6 bases, with 14 bases between. Per the germline V gene, CDR1 is MRHNA and CDR2 is SNTAGT. CDR3 length: 13 residues.